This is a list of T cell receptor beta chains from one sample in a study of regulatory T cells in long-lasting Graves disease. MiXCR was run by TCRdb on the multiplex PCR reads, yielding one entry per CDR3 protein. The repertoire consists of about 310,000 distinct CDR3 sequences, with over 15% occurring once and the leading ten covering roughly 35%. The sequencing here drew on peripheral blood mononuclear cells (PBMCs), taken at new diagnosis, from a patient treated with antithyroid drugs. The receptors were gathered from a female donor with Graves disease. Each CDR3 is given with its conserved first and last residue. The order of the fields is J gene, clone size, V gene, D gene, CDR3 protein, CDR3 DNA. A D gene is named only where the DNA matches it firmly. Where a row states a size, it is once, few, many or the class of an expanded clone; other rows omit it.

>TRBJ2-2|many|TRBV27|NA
CASTPAGDGASGELFF
TGTGCCAGCACCCCGGCTGGAGACGGAGCTTCCGGGGAGCTGTTTTTT
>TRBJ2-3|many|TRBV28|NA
CASSSVGGQSDTQYF
TGTGCCAGCAGTTCAGTTGGAGGGCAATCAGATACGCAGTATTTT
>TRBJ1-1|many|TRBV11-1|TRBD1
CASSSRGQGDTEAFF
TGTGCCAGCAGCTCCCGGGGACAGGGGGACACTGAAGCTTTCTTT
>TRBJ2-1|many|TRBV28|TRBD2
CASSSIVLAENEQFF
TGTGCCAGCAGTTCCATCGTTCTAGCGGAAAATGAGCAGTTCTTC
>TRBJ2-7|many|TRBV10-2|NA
CASSESAALAEQYF
TGCGCCAGCAGTGAGAGCGCAGCTCTTGCCGAGCAGTACTTC
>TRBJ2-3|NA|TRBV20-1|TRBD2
CSATAGLAGRPLSDTQYF
TGCAGTGCTACGGCGGGACTAGCGGGCCGCCCGCTGTCTGATACGCAGTATTTT
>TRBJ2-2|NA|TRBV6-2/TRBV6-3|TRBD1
CASSEGQLNTGELFF
TGTGCCAGCAGTGAGGGACAGCTTAACACCGGGGAGCTGTTTTTT
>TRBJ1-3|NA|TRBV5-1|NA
CASSLAVTSIRDTIYF
TGCGCCAGCAGCTTGGCAGTAACCTCCATTCGAGACACCATATATTTT
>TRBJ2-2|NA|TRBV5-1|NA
CASSLDLNNTGELFF
TGCGCCAGCAGCTTGGATTTAAACAATACCGGGGAGCTGTTTTTT
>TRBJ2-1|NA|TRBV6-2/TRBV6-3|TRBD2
CASSFAGGGPSYNEQFF
TGTGCCAGCAGTTTCGCGGGAGGCGGGCCTTCCTACAATGAGCAGTTCTTC
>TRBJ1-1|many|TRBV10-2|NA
CASSNVMNTEAFF
TGCGCCAGCAGTAACGTGATGAACACTGAAGCTTTCTTT
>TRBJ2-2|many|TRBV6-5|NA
CASSYLRANTGELFF
TGTGCCAGCAGTTACTTGCGGGCGAACACCGGGGAGCTGTTTTTT
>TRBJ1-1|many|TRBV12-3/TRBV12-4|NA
CASNLSGVKAFF
TGTGCCAGCAACCTATCCGGGGTTAAAGCTTTCTTT
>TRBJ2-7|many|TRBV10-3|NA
CAISERFDYEQYF
TGTGCCATCAGTGAGCGGTTCGACTACGAGCAGTACTTC
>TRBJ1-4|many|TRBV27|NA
CASSLTGMANEKLFF
TGTGCCAGCAGTTTAACGGGAATGGCTAATGAAAAACTGTTTTTT
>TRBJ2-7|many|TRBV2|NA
CASSEALRLGGTNEQYF
TGTGCCAGCAGTGAAGCGCTTCGGCTAGGGGGGACTAACGAGCAGTACTTC
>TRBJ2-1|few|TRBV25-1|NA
CASTSAQLGFEQFF
TGTGCCAGCACGTCAGCCCAACTGGGGTTTGAGCAGTTCTTC
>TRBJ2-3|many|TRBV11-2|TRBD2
CASSSPAGYSGGITDTQYF
TGTGCCAGCAGCTCCCCTGCCGGGTATAGCGGGGGAATCACAGATACGCAGTATTTT
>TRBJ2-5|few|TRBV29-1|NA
CSATVGGGLQETQYF
TGCAGCGCCACAGTAGGTGGGGGACTTCAAGAGACCCAGTACTTC
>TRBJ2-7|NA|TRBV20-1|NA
CSARVARSSYEQYF
TGCAGTGCTAGAGTAGCGAGGAGCTCCTACGAGCAGTACTTC
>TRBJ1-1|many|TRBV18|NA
CASSPLGTEAFF
TGTGCCAGCTCACCATTGGGCACTGAAGCTTTCTTT
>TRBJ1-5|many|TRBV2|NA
CASSVSVNQPQHF
TGTGCCAGCAGTGTATCCGTGAATCAGCCCCAGCATTTT
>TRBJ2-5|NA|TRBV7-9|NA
CASTFRGGQGGIETQYF
TGTGCCAGCACCTTTCGTGGGGGGCAGGGTGGTATAGAGACCCAGTACTTC